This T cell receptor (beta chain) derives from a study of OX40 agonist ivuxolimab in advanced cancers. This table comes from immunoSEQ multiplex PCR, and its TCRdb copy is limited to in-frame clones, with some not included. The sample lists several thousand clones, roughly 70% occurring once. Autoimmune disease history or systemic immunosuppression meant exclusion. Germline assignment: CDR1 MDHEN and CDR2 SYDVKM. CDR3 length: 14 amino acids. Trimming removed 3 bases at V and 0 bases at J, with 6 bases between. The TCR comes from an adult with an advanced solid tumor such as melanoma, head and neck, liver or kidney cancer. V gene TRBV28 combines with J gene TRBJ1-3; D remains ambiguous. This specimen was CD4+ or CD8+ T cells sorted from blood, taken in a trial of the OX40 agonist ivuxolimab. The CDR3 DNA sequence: TGTGCCAGCAGTTTTGCAGTCTCTGGAAACACCATATATTTT. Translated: CASSFAVSGNTIYF. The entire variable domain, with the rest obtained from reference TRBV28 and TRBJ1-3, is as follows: DVKVTQSSRYLVKRTGEKVFLECVQDMDHENMFWYRQDPGLGLRLIYFSYDVKMKEKGDIPEGYSVSREKKERFSLILESASTNQTSMYLCASSFAVSGNTIYFGEGSWLTVV.